Listed here are 10 T cell receptor beta chains from one sample, sequenced in a study of OX40 agonist ivuxolimab in advanced cancers. Some clones are missing from TCRdb's copy, which holds only in-frame ones; the method was immunoSEQ multiplex PCR. Among about 94,000 clones listed, more than 70% were seen once. The sequencing used CD4+ or CD8+ T cells sorted from blood, collected in a trial of the OX40 agonist ivuxolimab. These receptors all stem from an adult with an advanced solid tumor such as melanoma, head and neck, liver or kidney cancer.

J is TRBJ2-3 and V is TRBV12-5, with D perhaps TRBD1 (6 bases). Germline V gene lookup returns CDR1 LGHNT and CDR2 FRNRAP. The V end was cut by 2 bases, the J end by 2 bases, with 8 bases between. The CDR3 extends over 14 amino acids. DNA for the CDR3: TGTGCTAGTGGTTTGCAGGGGATCACAGATACGCAGTATTTT. This codes for CASGLQGITDTQYF.

This chain links TRBV2 with TRBJ2-2, with 10 bases lining up with TRBD2. The CDR3 is 12 residues long. The germline V gene encodes CDR1 SNHLY and CDR2 FYNNEI. J was trimmed by 8 bases and V by 7 bases; bases with no gene match: 1. The CDR3 protein is CASTSGSGELFF. In DNA form, the CDR3 reads TGTGCCAGCACTAGCGGGAGTGGGGAGCTGTTTTTT. Full variable domain (rest looked up from reference TRBV2 and TRBJ2-2): EPEVTQTPSHQVTQMGQEVILRCVPISNHLYFYWYRQILGQKVEFLVSFYNNEISEKSEIFDDQFSVERPDGSNFTLKIRSTKLEDSAMYFCASTSGSGELFFGEGSRLTVL.

This clone was seen a handful of times. Different DNA sequences within this sample yield the same CDR3. CDR3 protein: CASSLRGNTEAFF. As DNA, the CDR3 is TGTGCCAGCAGCTTACGCGGTAACACTGAAGCTTTCTTT. This chain links TRBV7-2 with TRBJ1-1; D is undetermined. This CDR3 is 13 amino acids long. The ends were cut back, 2 bases at V and 2 bases at J, with 6 bases in the middle. Germline V gene sequence: CDR1 SGHTA, CDR2 FQGNSA.

The chain recombines TRBV5-1 with TRBJ1-1, with 10 bases lining up with TRBD1. The CDR3 runs to 16 residues. V was clipped by 6 bases and J by 1 base; unmatched bases: 9. The germline V gene has CDR1 SGHRS and CDR2 YFSETQ. CDR3 region: CASTRQGAKGNTEAFF. Here the CDR3 DNA reads TGCGCCAGCACCCGACAGGGGGCTAAAGGGAACACTGAAGCTTTCTTT.

The chain joins TRBV11-3 to TRBJ2-5; no clear D. The CDR3 sequence is 17 residues long. Germline V gene lookup returns CDR1 SGHNT and CDR2 YENEEA. Deletions cut 5 bases from V and 2 bases from J, with 21 bases between. CDR3 bases: TGTGCCAGCAGCCCGAGCATAAGGTCCTGGGGTCAAGAGACCCAGTACTTC. This translates into CASSPSIRSWGQETQYF.

This chain joins TRBV5-6 and TRBJ2-5; D gene uncertain. Trimming took off 0 bases at V and 5 bases at J, with 8 bases between the two ends. The length of the CDR3 is 13 residues. The V gene's germline CDR1 is SGHDT and CDR2 YYEEEE. The CDR3 coding sequence is TGTGCCAGCAGCTTGGGACACACGGAGACCCAGTACTTC. Translated, it gives CASSLGHTETQYF.

The chain has TRBV4-3 and TRBJ2-3; 9 bases are a match to TRBD2. There are 18 residues in the CDR3. J was trimmed by 2 bases and V by 4 bases; bases with no gene match: 13. In germline, CDR1 is LGHNA, CDR2 YSLEER. Here the CDR3 reads CASSLRSLAGADTDTQYF. In DNA form, the CDR3 reads TGCGCCAGCAGCCTCCGGTCGTTAGCGGGGGCCGACACAGATACGCAGTATTTT.

CDR3 DNA: TGCGCCAGCAGCCTCCTACCGGGACAGGGGCCGACAGATACGCAGTATTTT. It translates to CASSLLPGQGPTDTQYF. This chain links TRBV5-1 with TRBJ2-3; 10 bases fit TRBD1. Germline V gives CDR1 SGHRS, CDR2 YFSETQ. The CDR3 covers 17 residues. With V trimmed by 4 bases and J by 3 bases, 11 bases remained unmatched.

V is TRBV5-4 and J is TRBJ2-1; 9 nucleotides line up with TRBD2. Germline V gene data show CDR1 as SGHNT and CDR2 as YYREEE (reference sequence). J lost 8 bases, V lost 5 bases, and 17 bases had no gene match. This CDR3 spans 17 amino acids. Here the CDR3 DNA reads TGTGCCAGCAGTTCTCTAGCGGGGCCCCTCAACGGGGATGAGCAGTTCTTC. Translation: CASSSLAGPLNGDEQFF.

The chain has TRBV6-6 and TRBJ2-1; 14 nucleotides match TRBD2. The ends lost 6 bases at V and 3 bases at J; junction bases unmatched: 1. The CDR3 runs 15 residues. Per the germline V gene, CDR1 is MNHNY and CDR2 is SVGAGI (reference sequence). Written as DNA, the CDR3 is TGTGCCAGCAGCGGACTAGCGGGGGGCTACAATGAGCAGTTCTTC. Amino acids: CASSGLAGGYNEQFF.